The 19 T cell receptor beta chains below come from one sample, sequenced in a study of Ad26.COV2.S vaccination and SARS-CoV-2 variants. Method: immunoSEQ multiplex PCR; TCRdb's copy keeps in-frame clones and lacks some. The data hold about 430,000 clones, with 80% to 95% observed a single time. As to treatment: around 19 received Ad26.COV2.S at low or high dose, single or two shots; 5 received placebo; per-sample allocation not given. Specimen acquisition occurred on day 63 following the initial vaccine or placebo injection. The sample here was peripheral blood, taken in a trial of Ad26.COV2.S vaccine versus placebo. All receptors derive from a person between 18 and 60 years old who received the Ad26.COV2.S COVID-19 vaccine or a placebo.

The chain is built from TRBV6-6 and TRBJ2-4; the D gene is possibly TRBD2 (6 bases). Trimming removed 5 bases from V and 6 bases from J, with 11 bases in between. Germline loops: CDR1 MNHNY, CDR2 SVGAGI (reference sequence). CDR3 size: 13 residues. CDR3 sequence (DNA): TGTGCCAGCAGTCAAGGGACTGGAAACATTCAGTACTTC. Amino acids: CASSQGTGNIQYF.

This chain connects TRBV7-9 to TRBJ2-1; D is possibly TRBD1 (6 bases). Between the trimmed V and J ends, which lost 5 bases and 1 base, there was a span of 21 bases. CDR3 length equals 18 residues. The germline gives CDR1 SEHNR, CDR2 FQNEAQ (reference sequence). CDR3 amino acids: CASSPSLLQGLSYNEQFF. CDR3 sequence (DNA): TGTGCCAGCAGCCCTAGCTTACTACAGGGTTTGTCCTACAATGAGCAGTTCTTC.

The chain combines TRBV11-2 with TRBJ2-5; weak D call: TRBD2 (6 bases). With 2 bases removed from V and 4 bases from J, the gap between germline ends came to 14 bases. This CDR3 region has 15 residues. Germline values: CDR1 SGHAT, CDR2 FQNNGV. The CDR3 region has the DNA TGTGCCAGCAGCTTACACGGGAGCGGTCTAGAGACCCAGTACTTC. Translating it yields CASSLHGSGLETQYF.

The chain couples TRBV20-1 to TRBJ2-7; a weak D match, TRBD1 (6 bases). Trimming left V 4 bases short and J 3 bases short, with 16 bases between. CDR1 and CDR2 (germline): DFQATT, SNEGSKA (reference sequence). The length of the CDR3 is 14 residues. The DNA for the CDR3 is TGCAGTGCTATTGACAGGCGGAAGGGCTACGAGCAGTACTTC. Protein sequence: CSAIDRRKGYEQYF.

The CDR3 sequence: CASSSYSVSPDTQYF. Written as DNA, the CDR3 is TGTGCCAGTAGTTCCTATAGCGTTTCCCCAGATACGCAGTATTTT. V and J are TRBV19 and TRBJ2-3; a possible D gene is TRBD2 (5 bases). The CDR3 is 15 amino acids. V was clipped by 5 bases and J by 4 bases, with 16 bases between them. Germline CDR1 and CDR2: LNHDA and SQIVND (reference sequence). Full variable domain (rest looked up from reference TRBV19 and TRBJ2-3): DGGITQSPKYLFRKEGQNVTLSCEQNLNHDAMYWYRQDPGQGLRLIYYSQIVNDFQKGDIAEGYSVSREKKESFPLTVTSAQKNPTAFYLCASSSYSVSPDTQYFGPGTRLTVL.

V gene TRBV6-5 combines with J gene TRBJ1-4; D unclear. Trimming left V 0 bases short and J 4 bases short, with 6 bases between. CDR1 is MNHEY and CDR2 is SVGAGI in the germline V gene. This CDR3 spans 14 amino acids. CDR3 protein: CASSYSGGNEKLFF. For the CDR3, the DNA is TGTGCCAGCAGTTACTCGGGAGGTAATGAAAAACTGTTTTTT.

CDR3 residues: CASSYVEDFTGNEKLFF. CDR3 sequence (DNA): TGTGCCAGCAGTTACGTAGAAGACTTTACAGGAAATGAAAAACTGTTTTTT. The rearrangement links TRBV6-2 or TRBV6-3 to TRBJ1-4; D may be TRBD1 (5 bases). V lost 2 bases and J lost 5, with 18 bases in between. The CDR3 consists of 17 residues. From germline, CDR1 is MNHEY and CDR2 SVGEGT.

CDR3 region: CASSQDIGRAPGSPLHF. In DNA form, the CDR3 reads TGCGCCAGCAGCCAAGATATCGGGCGAGCGCCAGGTTCACCCCTCCACTTT. This chain joins TRBV4-3 and TRBJ1-6, with no clear D. V dropped 0 bases and J dropped 9 bases, with 18 bases sitting between them. The V gene's germline CDR1 is LGHNA and CDR2 YSLEER. This CDR3 is 17 amino acids long.

The rearrangement links TRBV6-4 to TRBJ1-5; TRBD1 is a possible D gene (5 bases). Germline V CDR1 and CDR2: MRHNA, SNTAGT. The germline V and J ends were trimmed by 6 bases and 6 bases, with 12 bases remaining between them. The CDR3 runs 13 residues. CDR3 DNA: TGTGCCAGCAGCCTCATCGGGGGTCAGCCCCAGCATTTT. It specifies CASSLIGGQPQHF.

This clone was observed a handful of times. CDR3 DNA sequence: TGTGCCAGCAGCTTGGCCCGCAGGGCAGGAAGCTCCTACAATGAGCAGTTCTTC. Protein sequence: CASSLARRAGSSYNEQFF. V is TRBV5-6 and J is TRBJ2-1; tentative D call: TRBD1 (5 bases). The CDR3 covers 18 residues. The germline V and J ends were trimmed by 0 bases and 0 bases, with 16 bases remaining between them. Germline V gene sequence: CDR1 SGHDT, CDR2 YYEEEE. Looking up the rest from reference TRBV5-6 and TRBJ2-1 gives the full variable domain: DAGVTQSPTHLIKTRGQQVTLRCSPKSGHDTVSWYQQALGQGPQFIFQYYEEEERQRGNFPDRFSGHQFPNYSSELNVNALLLGDSALYLCASSLARRAGSSYNEQFFGPGTRLTVL.

DNA of the CDR3: TGTGCCAGCAGCTTGGACGTGGCAACAGATACGCAGTATTTT. Encoded protein: CASSLDVATDTQYF. The chain couples TRBV5-5 to TRBJ2-3, with D unresolved. The germline V gene encodes CDR1 SGHKS and CDR2 YYEKEE (reference sequence). The ends were cut back, 0 bases at V and 3 bases at J, with 8 bases in the middle. This CDR3 is 14 amino acids long.

The chain recombines TRBV6-5 with TRBJ1-1; TRBD1 might be the D (5 bases). V shed 4 bases and J shed 2 bases, with 11 bases lying between them. CDR1 MNHEY and CDR2 SVGAGI come from the germline V gene. CDR3 size: 14 residues. The CDR3 bases are TGTGCCAGCAGTTGGGGGACGGTTAACACTGAAGCTTTCTTT. This sequence encodes CASSWGTVNTEAFF.

This chain links TRBV27 with TRBJ2-1, with 7 positions matching TRBD1. The CDR3 covers 14 residues. The trim removed 3 bases at V and 4 bases at J, leaving 3 bases unmatched. Per the germline V gene, CDR1 is MNHEY and CDR2 is SMNVEV (reference sequence). CDR3 sequence reads: CASSFRDRYNEQFF. In nucleotides, the CDR3 is TGTGCCAGCAGTTTCCGGGACAGATACAATGAGCAGTTCTTC.

J is TRBJ1-2 and V is TRBV3-1 (or the pseudogene TRBV3-2); tentative D call: TRBD1 (5 bases). Trimming took off 1 base at V and 7 bases at J, with 7 bases between the two ends. Germline V gene sequence: CDR1 LGHDT, CDR2 YNNKEL (reference sequence). This CDR3 contains 12 residues. CDR3 bases: TGTGCCAGCAGCCAAGGAGGGACTGGCTACACCTTC. Its translation: CASSQGGTGYTF.

There are a few counts of this clone. V and J are TRBV23-1 and TRBJ1-2, with D tentatively TRBD1 (6 bases). TRBV23-1 is flagged as an ORF with uncertain function. The CDR3 is made up of 15 amino acids. With 11 bases removed from V and 3 bases from J, the gap between germline ends came to 22 bases. The CDR3, as DNA: TGCGCCCGGGGGGCGGATACGGAAAGAGACTATGGCTACACCTTC. This translates into CARGADTERDYGYTF.

The chain uses TRBV4-3 and TRBJ1-3; the D is unclear. The germline V gene encodes CDR1 LGHNA and CDR2 YSLEER. The CDR3 is made up of 16 amino acids. V lost 0 bases and J 9 bases, leaving 18 bases between the germline ends. CDR3 coding DNA: TGCGCCAGCAGCCAAGATGGCGCCAGTATACATGGCACCATATATTTT. Its translation is CASSQDGASIHGTIYF.

The rearrangement uses TRBV4-2 and TRBJ2-7; D ambiguous. Germline-derived CDR1 and CDR2 are LGHNA and YNFKEQ. CDR3 length: 13 residues. The ends were cut back, 1 base at V and 2 bases at J, with 6 bases in the middle. The CDR3 coding sequence is TGTGCCAGCAGCCAAGGCAGCCCCTACGAGCAGTACTTC. Its protein is CASSQGSPYEQYF.

The chain carries TRBV11-2 and TRBJ1-2; D gene ambiguous. Trimming left V 8 bases short and J 8 bases short, with 12 bases between. Germline assignment: CDR1 SGHAT and CDR2 FQNNGV. The CDR3 is made up of 11 amino acids. The CDR3 region is CASGSSPGYTF. CDR3 coding DNA: TGTGCCAGCGGCTCTTCGCCAGGCTACACCTTC.

This chain's CDR3 is CASSKVGGEAFF. The CDR3 bases are TGTGCCAGCAGCAAAGTGGGGGGTGAAGCTTTCTTT. The chain links TRBV21-1 to TRBJ1-1. TRBV21-1 represents a pseudogene. The CDR3 extends over 12 amino acids.